The present T cell receptor beta chain was sequenced within a study of shared clonotypes between healthy human individuals. An assay was performed, and its level was deep. Clones were read by immunoSEQ multiplex PCR, and TCRdb kept only the in-frame ones, dropping some. The sample includes about 960,000 clones, roughly 72% of them seen just once. The study's findings and limits: The naive CD4 repertoires of several donors were compared, and around 4.7% of clonotypes were shared.

CDR1 and CDR2 from the germline V gene are KGHSH and LQKENI. V shed 2 bases and J shed 2 bases, with 7 bases lying between them. This CDR3 spans 14 amino acids. Note on this clone: Antigen unknown.

The TCR comes from a man younger than 35 in good health. Material: memory CD4+ T cells sorted from blood. Subset of the sample: CD45RA-negative fraction. V and J are TRBV18 and TRBJ2-4, with D unclear. In DNA form, the CDR3 reads TGTGCCAGCTCACCATGGGAAACCAAAAACATTCAGTACTTC. Its translation is CASSPWETKNIQYF.